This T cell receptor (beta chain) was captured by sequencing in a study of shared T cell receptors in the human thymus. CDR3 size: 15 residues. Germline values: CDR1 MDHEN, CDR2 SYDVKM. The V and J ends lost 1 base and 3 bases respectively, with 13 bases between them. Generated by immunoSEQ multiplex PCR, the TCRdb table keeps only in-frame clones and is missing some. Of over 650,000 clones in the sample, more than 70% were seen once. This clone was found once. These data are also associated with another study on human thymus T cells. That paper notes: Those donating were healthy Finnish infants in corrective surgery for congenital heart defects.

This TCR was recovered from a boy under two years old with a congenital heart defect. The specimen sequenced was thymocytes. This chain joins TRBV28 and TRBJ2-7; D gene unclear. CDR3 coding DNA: TGTGCCAGCAGTTTATCCTTCCCCCCCCTCTACGAGCAGTACTTC. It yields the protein CASSLSFPPLYEQYF.